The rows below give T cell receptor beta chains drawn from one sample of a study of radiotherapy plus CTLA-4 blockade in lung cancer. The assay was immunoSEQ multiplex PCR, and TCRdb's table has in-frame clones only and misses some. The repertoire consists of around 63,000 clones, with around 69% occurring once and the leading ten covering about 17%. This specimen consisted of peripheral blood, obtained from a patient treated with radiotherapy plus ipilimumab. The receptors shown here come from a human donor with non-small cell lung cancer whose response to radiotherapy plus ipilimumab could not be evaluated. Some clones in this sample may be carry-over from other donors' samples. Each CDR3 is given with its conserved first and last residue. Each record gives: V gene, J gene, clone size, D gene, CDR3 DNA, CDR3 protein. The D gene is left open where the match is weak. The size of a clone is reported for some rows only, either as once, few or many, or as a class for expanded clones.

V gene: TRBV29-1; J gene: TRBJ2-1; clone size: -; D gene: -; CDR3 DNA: TGCAGCGTTGAAGGGGGTAGGGGCCTTTACAATGAGCAGTTCTTC; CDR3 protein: CSVEGGRGLYNEQFF
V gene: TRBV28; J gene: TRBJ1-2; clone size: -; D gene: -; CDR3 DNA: TGTGCCACCCTAAAGGGGGGGCGGGACTATGGCTACACCTTC; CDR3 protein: CATLKGGRDYGYTF
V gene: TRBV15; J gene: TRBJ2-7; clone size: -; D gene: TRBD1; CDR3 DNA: TGTGCCACCAGCGCCCAACAGGGGCGCGAGCAGTACTTC; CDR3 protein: CATSAQQGREQYF
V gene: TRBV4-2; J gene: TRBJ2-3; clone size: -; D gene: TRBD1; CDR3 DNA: TGTGCCAGTCGTCACAGGGGGCTAGGCACAGATACGCAGTATTTT; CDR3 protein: CASRHRGLGTDTQYF
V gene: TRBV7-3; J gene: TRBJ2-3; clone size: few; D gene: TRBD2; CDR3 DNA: TGTGCCAGCAGCCCTCTAGCGGGGTCTAGCACAGATACGCAGTATTTT; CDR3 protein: CASSPLAGSSTDTQYF
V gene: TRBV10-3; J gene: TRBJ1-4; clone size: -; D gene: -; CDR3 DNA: TGTGCCATCAGTGAGGGAGGGACCTTTAATGAAAAACTGTTTTTT; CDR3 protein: CAISEGGTFNEKLFF
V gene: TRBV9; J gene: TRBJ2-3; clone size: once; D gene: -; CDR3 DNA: TGTGCCAGCAGCGTAGCCCCTACAGATACGCAGTATTTT; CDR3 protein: CASSVAPTDTQYF
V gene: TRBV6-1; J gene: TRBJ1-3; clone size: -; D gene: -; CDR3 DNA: TGTGCCAGCAAGGTAGACAACTCTGGAAACACCATATATTTT; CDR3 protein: CASKVDNSGNTIYF
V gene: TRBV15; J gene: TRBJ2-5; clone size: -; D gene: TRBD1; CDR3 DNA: TGTGCCACCAGCGGGGGTCCCGGGACAGATCAAGAGACCCAGTACTTC; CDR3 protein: CATSGGPGTDQETQYF
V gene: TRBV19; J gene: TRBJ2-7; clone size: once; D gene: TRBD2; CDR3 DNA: TGTGCCAGTGGGAGGGCCGGTGGCAGCTCCTACGAGCAGTACTTC; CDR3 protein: CASGRAGGSSYEQYF
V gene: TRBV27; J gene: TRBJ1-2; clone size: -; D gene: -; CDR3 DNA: TGTGCCAGCAGTTATAGGGCGGGGGGAAACTATGGCTACACCTTC; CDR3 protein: CASSYRAGGNYGYTF
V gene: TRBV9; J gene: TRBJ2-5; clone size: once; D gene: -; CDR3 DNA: TGTGCCAGCAGCGTCGGTCAGGGGTTGGGAGAGACCCAGTACTTC; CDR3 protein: CASSVGQGLGETQYF
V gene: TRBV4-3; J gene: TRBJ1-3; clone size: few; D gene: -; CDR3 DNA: TGCGCCAGCAGCCCACGAGCAGGGTTGGTGGACACCATATATTTT; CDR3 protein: CASSPRAGLVDTIYF
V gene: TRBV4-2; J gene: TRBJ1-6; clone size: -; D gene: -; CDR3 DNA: TGTGCCAGCAGCCAAGAAGCCTCGGGGGATTCACCCCTCCACTTT; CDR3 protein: CASSQEASGDSPLHF
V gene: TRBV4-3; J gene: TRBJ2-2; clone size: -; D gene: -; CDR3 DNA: TGCGCCAGCAGCCCCAAATCCCACGGTAACACCGGGGAGCTGTTTTTT; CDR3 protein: CASSPKSHGNTGELFF
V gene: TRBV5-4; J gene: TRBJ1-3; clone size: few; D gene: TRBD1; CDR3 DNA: TGTGCCAGCAGCTTGGCTGGGACAGGGATCGGAAACACCATATATTTT; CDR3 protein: CASSLAGTGIGNTIYF
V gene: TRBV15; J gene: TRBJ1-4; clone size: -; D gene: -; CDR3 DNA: TGTGCCACCAGCAGAACCCCGAGGACAACTAATGAAAAACTGTTTTTT; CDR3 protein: CATSRTPRTTNEKLFF
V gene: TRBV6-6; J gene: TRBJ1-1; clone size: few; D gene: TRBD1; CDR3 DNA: TGTGCCAGCAGTTCCGGTCGGACAGGGGTGAACACTGAAGCTTTCTTT; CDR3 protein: CASSSGRTGVNTEAFF
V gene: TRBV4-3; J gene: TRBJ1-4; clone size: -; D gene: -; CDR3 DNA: TGCGCCAGCAGCCCAATGGTGGGGGCGGCTAATGAAAAACTGTTTTTT; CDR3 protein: CASSPMVGAANEKLFF
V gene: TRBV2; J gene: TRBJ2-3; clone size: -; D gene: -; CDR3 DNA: TGTGCCAGCAGTGATGGGGCCGGAGATACGCAGTATTTT; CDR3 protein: CASSDGAGDTQYF
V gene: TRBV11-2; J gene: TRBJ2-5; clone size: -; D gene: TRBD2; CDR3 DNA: TGTGCCAGCAGCTTGGGACTAGCGCAAGAGACCCAGTACTTC; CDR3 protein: CASSLGLAQETQYF
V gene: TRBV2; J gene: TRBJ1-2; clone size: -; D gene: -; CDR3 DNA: TGTGCCAGCAGGCCGGGGAGGAACTATGGCTACACCTTC; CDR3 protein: CASRPGRNYGYTF
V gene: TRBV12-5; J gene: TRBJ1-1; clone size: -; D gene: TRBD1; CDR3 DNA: TGTGCTAGTGGTCTAGGACAGGGGAGAGGGAACACTGAAGCTTTCTTT; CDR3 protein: CASGLGQGRGNTEAFF
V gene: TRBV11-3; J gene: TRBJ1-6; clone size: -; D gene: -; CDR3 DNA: TGTGCCAGCAGCTTATTGTCCGATTCACCCCTCCACTTT; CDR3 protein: CASSLLSDSPLHF